The entry that follows covers one T cell receptor beta chain sequence. What it binds is not known. These data are taken from a study of CD4 T cells in relation to SARS-CoV-2 and coronaviruses. The CDR3 covers 11 residues. Per germline, CDR1 GTSNPN and CDR2 SVGIG (reference sequence). V was cut by 8 bases and J by 4 bases, with 11 bases left in between. This table comes from immunoSEQ multiplex PCR, and its TCRdb copy is limited to in-frame clones, with some not included. Of tens of thousands of clones listed, 77% were seen once; the top ten hold about 2.8%. This chain connects TRBV30 to TRBJ1-2; the D is unclear. The sequence was obtained from an adult with COVID-19. The source material was memory CD4+ T cells from PBMCs, cultured in vitro. CDR3 sequence reads: CAVRVVYGYTF. In DNA form, the CDR3 reads TGTGCCGTGAGGGTCGTCTATGGCTACACCTTC.